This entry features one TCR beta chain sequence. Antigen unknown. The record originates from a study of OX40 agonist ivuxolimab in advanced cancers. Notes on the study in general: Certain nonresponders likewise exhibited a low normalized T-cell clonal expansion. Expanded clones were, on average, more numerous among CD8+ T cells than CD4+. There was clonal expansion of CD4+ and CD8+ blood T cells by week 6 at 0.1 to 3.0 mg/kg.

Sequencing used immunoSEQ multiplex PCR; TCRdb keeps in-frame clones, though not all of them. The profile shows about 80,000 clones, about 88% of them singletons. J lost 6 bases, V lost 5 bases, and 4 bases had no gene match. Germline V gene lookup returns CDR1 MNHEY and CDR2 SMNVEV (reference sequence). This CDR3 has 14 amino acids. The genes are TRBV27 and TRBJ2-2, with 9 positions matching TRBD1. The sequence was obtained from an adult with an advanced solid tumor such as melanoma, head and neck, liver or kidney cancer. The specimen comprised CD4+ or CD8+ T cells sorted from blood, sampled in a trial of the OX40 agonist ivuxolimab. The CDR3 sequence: CASSKGQGPGELFF. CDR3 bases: TGTGCCAGCAGTAAGGGACAGGGTCCCGGGGAGCTGTTTTTT.